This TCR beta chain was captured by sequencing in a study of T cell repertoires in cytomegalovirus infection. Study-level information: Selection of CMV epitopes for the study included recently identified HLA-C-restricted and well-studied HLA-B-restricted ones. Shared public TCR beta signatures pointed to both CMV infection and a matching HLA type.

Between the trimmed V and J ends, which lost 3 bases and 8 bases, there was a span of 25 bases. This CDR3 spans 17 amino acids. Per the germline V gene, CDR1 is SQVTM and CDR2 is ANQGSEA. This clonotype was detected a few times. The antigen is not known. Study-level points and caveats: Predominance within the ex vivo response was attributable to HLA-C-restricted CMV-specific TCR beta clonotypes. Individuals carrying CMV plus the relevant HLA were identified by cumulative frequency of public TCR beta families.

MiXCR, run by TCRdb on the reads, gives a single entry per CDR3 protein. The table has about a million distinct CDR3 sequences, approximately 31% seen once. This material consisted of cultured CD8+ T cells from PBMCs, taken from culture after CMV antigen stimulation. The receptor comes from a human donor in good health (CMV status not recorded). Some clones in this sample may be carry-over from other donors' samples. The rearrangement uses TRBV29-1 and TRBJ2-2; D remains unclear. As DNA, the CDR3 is TGCAGCGTTGAGGACCCCGCAAAGGCCCGAATCAAGGGGGAGCTGTTTTTT. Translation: CSVEDPAKARIKGELFF.